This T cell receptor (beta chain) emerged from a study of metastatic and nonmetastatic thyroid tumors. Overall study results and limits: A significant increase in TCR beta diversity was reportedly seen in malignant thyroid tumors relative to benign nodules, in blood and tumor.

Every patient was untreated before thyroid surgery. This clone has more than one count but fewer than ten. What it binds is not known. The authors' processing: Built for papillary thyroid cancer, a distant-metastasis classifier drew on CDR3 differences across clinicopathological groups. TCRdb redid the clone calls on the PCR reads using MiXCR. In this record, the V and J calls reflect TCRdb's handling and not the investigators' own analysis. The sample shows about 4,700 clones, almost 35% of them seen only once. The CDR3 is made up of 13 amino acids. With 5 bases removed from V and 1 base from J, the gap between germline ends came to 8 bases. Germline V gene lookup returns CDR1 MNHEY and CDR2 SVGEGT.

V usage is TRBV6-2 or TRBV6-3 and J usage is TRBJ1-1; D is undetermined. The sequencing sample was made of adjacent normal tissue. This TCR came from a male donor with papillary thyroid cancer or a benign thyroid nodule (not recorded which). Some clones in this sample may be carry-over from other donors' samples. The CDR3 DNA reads TGTGCCAGCAGTAATACAGAGAACACTGAAGCTTTCTTT. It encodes CASSNTENTEAFF.